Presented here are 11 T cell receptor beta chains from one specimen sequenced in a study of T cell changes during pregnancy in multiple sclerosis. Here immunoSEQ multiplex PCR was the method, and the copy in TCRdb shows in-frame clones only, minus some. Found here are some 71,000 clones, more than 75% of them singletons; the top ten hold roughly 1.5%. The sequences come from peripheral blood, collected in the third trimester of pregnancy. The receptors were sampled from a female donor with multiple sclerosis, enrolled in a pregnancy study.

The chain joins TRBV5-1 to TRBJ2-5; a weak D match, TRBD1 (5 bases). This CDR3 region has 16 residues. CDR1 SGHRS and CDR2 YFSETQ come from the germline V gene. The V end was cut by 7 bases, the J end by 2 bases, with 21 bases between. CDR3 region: CASHPAVTARQETQYF. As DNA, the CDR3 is TGCGCCAGCCATCCTGCTGTGACAGCCAGACAAGAGACCCAGTACTTC.

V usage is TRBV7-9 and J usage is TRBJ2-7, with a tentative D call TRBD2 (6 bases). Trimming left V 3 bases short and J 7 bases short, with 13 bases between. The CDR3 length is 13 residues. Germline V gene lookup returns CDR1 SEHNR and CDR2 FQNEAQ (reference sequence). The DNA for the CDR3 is TGTGCCAGCAGCTTCTCGGCGGGGTTTGAGCAGTACTTC. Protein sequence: CASSFSAGFEQYF.

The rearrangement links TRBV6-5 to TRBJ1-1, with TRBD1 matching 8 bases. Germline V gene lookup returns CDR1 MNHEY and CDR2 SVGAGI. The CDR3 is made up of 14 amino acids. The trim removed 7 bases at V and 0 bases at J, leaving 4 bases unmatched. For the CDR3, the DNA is TGTGCCAGCATCCCGGACAGGGTGAACACTGAAGCTTTCTTT. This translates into CASIPDRVNTEAFF.

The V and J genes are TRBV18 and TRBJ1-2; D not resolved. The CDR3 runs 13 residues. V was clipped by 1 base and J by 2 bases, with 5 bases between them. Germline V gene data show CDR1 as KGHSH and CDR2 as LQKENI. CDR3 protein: CASSPQRNYGYTF. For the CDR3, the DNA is TGTGCCAGCTCACCACAGCGGAACTATGGCTACACCTTC.

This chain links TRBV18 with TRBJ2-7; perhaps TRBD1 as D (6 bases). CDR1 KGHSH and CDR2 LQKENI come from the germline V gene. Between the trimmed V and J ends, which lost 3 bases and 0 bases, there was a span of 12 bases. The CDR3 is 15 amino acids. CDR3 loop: CASSPYREPSYEQYF. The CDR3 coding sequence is TGTGCCAGCTCACCGTACAGGGAGCCCTCCTACGAGCAGTACTTC.

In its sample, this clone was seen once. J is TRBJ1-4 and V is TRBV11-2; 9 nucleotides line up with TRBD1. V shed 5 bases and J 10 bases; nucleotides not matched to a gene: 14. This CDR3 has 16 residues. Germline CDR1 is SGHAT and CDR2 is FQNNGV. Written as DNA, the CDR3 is TGTGCCAGCAGCCTGGACAGGGGATCGCTGGGGGCAAAACTGTTTTTT. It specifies CASSLDRGSLGAKLFF.

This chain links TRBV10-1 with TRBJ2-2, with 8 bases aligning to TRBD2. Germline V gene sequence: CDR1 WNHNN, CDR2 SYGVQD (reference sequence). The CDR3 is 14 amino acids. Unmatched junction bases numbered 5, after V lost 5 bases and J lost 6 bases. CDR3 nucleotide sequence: TGCGCCAGCAGTCTCGGGGGGGCCTCCGGGGAGCTGTTTTTT. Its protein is CASSLGGASGELFF.

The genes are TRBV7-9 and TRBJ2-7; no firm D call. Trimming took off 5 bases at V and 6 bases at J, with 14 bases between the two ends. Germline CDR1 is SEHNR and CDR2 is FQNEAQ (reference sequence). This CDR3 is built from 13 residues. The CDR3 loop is CASSHHDTPEQYF. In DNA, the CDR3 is TGTGCCAGCAGCCATCATGACACCCCCGAGCAGTACTTC.

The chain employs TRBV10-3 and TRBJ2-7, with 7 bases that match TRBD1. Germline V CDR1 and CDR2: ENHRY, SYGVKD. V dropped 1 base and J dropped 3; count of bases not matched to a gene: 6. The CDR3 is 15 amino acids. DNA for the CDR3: TGTGCCATCAGTGAGTTCGGGACAGACAGCTACGAGCAGTACTTC. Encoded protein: CAISEFGTDSYEQYF.

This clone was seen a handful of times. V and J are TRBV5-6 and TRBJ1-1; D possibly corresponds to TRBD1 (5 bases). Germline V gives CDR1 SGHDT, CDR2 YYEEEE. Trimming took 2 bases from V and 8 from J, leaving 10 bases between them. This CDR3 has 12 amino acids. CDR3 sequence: CASSFRTREAFF. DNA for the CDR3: TGTGCCAGCAGCTTTCGGACACGCGAAGCTTTCTTT.

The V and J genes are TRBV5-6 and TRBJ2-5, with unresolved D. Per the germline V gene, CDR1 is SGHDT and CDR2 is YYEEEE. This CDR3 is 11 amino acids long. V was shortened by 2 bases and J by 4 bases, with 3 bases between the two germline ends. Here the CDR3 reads CASSFGETQYF. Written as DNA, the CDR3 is TGTGCCAGCAGCTTCGGAGAGACCCAGTACTTC.